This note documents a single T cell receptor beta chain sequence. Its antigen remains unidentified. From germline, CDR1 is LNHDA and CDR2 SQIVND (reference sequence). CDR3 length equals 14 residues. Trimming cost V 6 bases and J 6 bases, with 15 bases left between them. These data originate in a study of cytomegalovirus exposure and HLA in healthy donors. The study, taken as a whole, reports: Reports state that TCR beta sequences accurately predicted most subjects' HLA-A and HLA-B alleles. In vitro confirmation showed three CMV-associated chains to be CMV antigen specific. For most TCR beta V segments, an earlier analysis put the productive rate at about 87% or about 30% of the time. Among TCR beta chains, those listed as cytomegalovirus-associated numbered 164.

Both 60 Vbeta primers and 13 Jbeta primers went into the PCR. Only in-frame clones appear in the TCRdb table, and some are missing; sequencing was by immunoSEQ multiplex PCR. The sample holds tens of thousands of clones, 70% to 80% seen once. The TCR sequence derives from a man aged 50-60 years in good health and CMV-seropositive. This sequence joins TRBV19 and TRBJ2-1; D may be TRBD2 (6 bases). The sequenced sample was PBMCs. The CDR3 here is CASSEGWGVNEQFF. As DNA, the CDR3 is TGTGCCAGTAGCGAAGGCTGGGGGGTCAATGAGCAGTTCTTC. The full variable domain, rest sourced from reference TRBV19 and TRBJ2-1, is DGGITQSPKYLFRKEGQNVTLSCEQNLNHDAMYWYRQDPGQGLRLIYYSQIVNDFQKGDIAEGYSVSREKKESFPLTVTSAQKNPTAFYLCASSEGWGVNEQFFGPGTRLTVL.